The text below deals with one T cell receptor (beta chain). The antigen it binds to is not known. No base-level quality is on record; no much larger clone is a single base apart. Trimming at the junction amounts to 2 bases on V and 5 bases on J, and the germline ends lie 12 bases apart. In the germline V gene, CDR1 corresponds to SGHNT and CDR2 to YENEEA. The CDR3 runs 14 amino acids, cysteine and phenylalanine included. Only CDR3 DNA is held: 42 bases, read in frame from base 1. To sequence the TCRbeta CDR3 region, genomic DNA was isolated from the sorted cells. The immunoSEQ Assay was used for sequencing of TCRbeta CDR3 regions. The table was pulled from immuneACCESS by TCRdb, which kept in-frame rearrangements only. Such tables lose some clones; where checked, under half of the loss comes from unresolved V genes, and the rest has no known cause. Within this sample are about 67,000 clones, with roughly 87% of them counted one time only. The ten largest clonotypes hold 5.5% to 6% of the sample.

Patients with autoimmune disease history or receiving systemic immunosuppression were excluded from the trial. Peripheral blood for TCR sequencing was collected from all dose cohorts at baseline, on cycle 4 day 1, and on cycle 7 day 1. Samples came from an open-label, multicenter, first-in-human phase I dose-escalation trial of ivuxolimab. Adults with locally advanced or metastatic melanoma, renal cell, hepatocellular, or head and neck squamous cell carcinoma were enrolled in the trial. Before TCR sequencing, CD4+ and CD8+ T cells were separately sorted from peripheral blood. The data are from a study of OX40 agonist ivuxolimab in advanced cancers. About the study as a whole: Ivuxolimab, which targeted the costimulatory receptor OX40 (CD134), was an agonistic, fully human IgG2 monoclonal antibody. Intravenous ivuxolimab was administered to patients every 2 weeks at six dose levels: 0.01, 0.1, 0.3, 1.5, 3 and 10 mg/kg. The paper covers the monotherapy dose-escalation part of the phase I ivuxolimab trial, which included N = 52 patients. Among the roughly 50 dose-escalation patients, around 19 had hepatocellular carcinoma, around 15 melanoma, 9 renal cell carcinoma and 9 head and neck cancer. Partial responses occurred in three dose-escalation patients, of whom one had hepatocellular carcinoma and two had cutaneous melanoma. A male proportion of around 80% and a mean age of about 60 years, ranging from 23 to 79, were recorded for the dose-escalation cohort. Prior anti-PD-1, anti-PD-L1 or anti-CTLA-4 therapy was permitted, and checkpoint inhibitors had been received by about 37% of dose-escalation patients. The purpose of peripheral TCRbeta sequencing was to test whether ivuxolimab changed TCR sequence diversity and led to clonal T-cell expansion.

Here is what the overall study found, with its caveats: Low levels of normalized T-cell clonal expansion were also seen in some nonresponding patients. The antigen specificity of the peripheral T cells that underwent clonal expansion was not determined. Clonal expansion of both CD4+ and CD8+ blood T cells was observed from baseline to week 6 at doses 0.1 to 3.0 mg/kg. After ivuxolimab, CD8+ T cells had more expanded clones than CD4+ T cells on average. In the 0.1-3.0 mg/kg groups, partial responders had among the lowest normalized peripheral clonal expansion, particularly in CD8+ T cells.

The sample in question was CD4+ or CD8+ T cells sorted from blood, obtained in a trial of the OX40 agonist ivuxolimab. The chain is assembled from TRBV11-3 and TRBJ2-5, with an unclear D gene assignment. The clonotype comes from an adult with an advanced solid tumor such as melanoma, head and neck, liver or kidney cancer. The CDR3 reads CASSLNTGSETQYF. The DNA sequence follows: TGTGCCAGCAGCTTAAATACCGGGTCGGAGACCCAGTACTTC.